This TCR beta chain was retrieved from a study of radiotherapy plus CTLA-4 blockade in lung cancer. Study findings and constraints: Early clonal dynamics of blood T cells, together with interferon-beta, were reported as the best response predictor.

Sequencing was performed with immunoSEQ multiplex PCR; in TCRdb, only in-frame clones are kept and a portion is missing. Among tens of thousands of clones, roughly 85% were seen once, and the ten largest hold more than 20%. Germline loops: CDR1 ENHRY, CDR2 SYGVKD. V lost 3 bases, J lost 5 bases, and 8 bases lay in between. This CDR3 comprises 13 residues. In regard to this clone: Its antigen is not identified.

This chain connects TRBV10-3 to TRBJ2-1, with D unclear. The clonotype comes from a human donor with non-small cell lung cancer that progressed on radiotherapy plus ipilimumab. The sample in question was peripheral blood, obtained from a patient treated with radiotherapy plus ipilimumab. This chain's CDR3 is CAISEGYNNEQFF. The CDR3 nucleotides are TGTGCCATCAGTGAAGGCTACAACAATGAGCAGTTCTTC.